This record looks at one T cell receptor (beta chain) sequence and its context. Its antigen is unidentified. The data were taken from a study of T cell responses to AZD1222 COVID-19 vaccine. CDR3 length: 14 amino acids. Germline assignment: CDR1 SGHNT and CDR2 YYREEE (reference sequence). V trimming: 0 bases; J trimming: 4 bases; junction bases outside the gene matches: 3. Whole-study results and caveats: Among the donors, most were white British and more were female, and clonal diversity was possibly underestimated. The CD4 TCRs associated with vaccination extended across spike and predominated at 160-218 and 743-854. Close to half of spike-specific TCRs reportedly recognize unmutated variant regions.

Generated by immunoSEQ multiplex PCR, the TCRdb table keeps only in-frame clones and is missing some. The sample has roughly 150,000 clones, 90% seen once. The gene calls are TRBV5-4 and TRBJ2-5, with TRBD2 matching 7 bases. The specimen comprised peripheral blood, sampled on day 0 of AZD1222 vaccination. The sequence derives from an adult in good health. The CDR3 sequence is CASSLGGRGETQYF. The CDR3 nucleotides read TGTGCCAGCAGCTTGGGGGGGAGGGGAGAGACCCAGTACTTC.